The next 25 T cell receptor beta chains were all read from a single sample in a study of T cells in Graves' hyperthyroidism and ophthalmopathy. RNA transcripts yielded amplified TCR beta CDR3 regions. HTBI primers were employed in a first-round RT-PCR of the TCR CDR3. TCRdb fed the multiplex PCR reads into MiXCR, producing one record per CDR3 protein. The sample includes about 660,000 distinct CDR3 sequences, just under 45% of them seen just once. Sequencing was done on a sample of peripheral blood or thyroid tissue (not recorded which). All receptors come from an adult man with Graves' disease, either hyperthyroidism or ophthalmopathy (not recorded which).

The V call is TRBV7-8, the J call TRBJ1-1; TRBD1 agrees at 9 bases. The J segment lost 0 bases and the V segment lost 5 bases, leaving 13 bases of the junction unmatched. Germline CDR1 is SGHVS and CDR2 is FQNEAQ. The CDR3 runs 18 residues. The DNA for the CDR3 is TGTGCCAGCAGCCAGCGGGGGCCCGGGACAGGGATGAACACTGAAGCTTTCTTT. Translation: CASSQRGPGTGMNTEAFF. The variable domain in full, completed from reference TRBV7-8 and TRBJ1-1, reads GAGVSQSPRYKVAKRGQDVALRCDPISGHVSLFWYQQALGQGPEFLTYFQNEAQLDKSGLPSDRFFAERPEGSVSTLKIQRTQQEDSAVYLCASSQRGPGTGMNTEAFFGQGTRLTVV.

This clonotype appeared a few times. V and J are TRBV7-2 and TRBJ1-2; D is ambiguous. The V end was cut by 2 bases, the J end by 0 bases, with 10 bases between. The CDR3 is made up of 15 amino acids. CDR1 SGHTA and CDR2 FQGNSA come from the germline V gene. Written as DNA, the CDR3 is TGTGCCAGCAGCTTATGGCAGGATTCTAACTATGGCTACACCTTC. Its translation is CASSLWQDSNYGYTF.

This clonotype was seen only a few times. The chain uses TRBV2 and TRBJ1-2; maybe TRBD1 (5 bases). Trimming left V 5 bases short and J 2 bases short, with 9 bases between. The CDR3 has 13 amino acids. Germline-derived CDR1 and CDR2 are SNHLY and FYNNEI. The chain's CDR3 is CASSPDKNYGYTF. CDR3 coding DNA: TGTGCCAGCAGTCCGGACAAAAACTATGGCTACACCTTC. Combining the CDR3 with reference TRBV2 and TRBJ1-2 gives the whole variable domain EPEVTQTPSHQVTQMGQEVILRCVPISNHLYFYWYRQILGQKVEFLVSFYNNEISEKSEIFDDQFSVERPDGSNFTLKIRSTKLEDSAMYFCASSPDKNYGYTFGSGTRLTVV.

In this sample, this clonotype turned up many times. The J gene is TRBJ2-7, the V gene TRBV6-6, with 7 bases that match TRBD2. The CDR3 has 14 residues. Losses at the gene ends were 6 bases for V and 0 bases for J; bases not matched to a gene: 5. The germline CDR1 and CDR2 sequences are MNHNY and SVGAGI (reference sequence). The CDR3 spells CASRLAQSSYEQYF. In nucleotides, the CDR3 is TGTGCCAGCAGACTAGCGCAAAGCTCCTACGAGCAGTACTTC.

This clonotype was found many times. In nucleotides, the CDR3 is TGTGCCAGCAGCTTACCCGGGGATCAGCCCCAGCATTTT. Translated, it gives CASSLPGDQPQHF. This sequence joins TRBV7-9 and TRBJ1-5; D is unclear. Germline values: CDR1 SEHNR, CDR2 FQNEAQ (reference sequence). V lost 2 bases, J lost 5 bases, and 7 bases lay in between. CDR3 length equals 13 residues.

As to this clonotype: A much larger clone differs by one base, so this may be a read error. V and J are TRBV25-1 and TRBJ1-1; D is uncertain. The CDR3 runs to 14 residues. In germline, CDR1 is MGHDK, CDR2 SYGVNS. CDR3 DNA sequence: TGTGCCAGCAGTGAATACTCGGAGAACACTGGAGCTTTCTTT. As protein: CASSEYSENTGAFF.

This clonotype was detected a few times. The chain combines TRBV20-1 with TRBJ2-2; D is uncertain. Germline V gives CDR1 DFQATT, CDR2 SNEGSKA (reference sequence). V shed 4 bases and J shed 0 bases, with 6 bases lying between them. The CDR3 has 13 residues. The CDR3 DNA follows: TGCAGTGCTACTAAACCGAACACCGGGGAGCTGTTTTTT. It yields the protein CSATKPNTGELFF.

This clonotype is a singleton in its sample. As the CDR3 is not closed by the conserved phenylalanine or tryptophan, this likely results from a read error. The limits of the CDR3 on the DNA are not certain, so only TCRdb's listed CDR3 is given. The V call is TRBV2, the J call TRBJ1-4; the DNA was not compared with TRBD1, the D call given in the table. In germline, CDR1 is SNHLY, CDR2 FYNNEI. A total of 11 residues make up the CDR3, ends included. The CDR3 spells CASSEIGQDYY.

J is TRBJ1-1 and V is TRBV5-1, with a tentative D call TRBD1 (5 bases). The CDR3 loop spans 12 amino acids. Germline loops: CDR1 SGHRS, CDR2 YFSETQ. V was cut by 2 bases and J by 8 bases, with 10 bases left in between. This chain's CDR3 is CASSLKGAEAFF. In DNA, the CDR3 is TGCGCCAGCAGCTTAAAAGGGGCCGAAGCTTTCTTT.

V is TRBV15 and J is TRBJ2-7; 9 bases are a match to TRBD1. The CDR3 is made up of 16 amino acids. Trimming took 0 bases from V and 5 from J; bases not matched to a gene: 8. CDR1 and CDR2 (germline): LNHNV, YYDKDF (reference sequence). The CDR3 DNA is TGTGCCACCAGCAGAGACCCGGGACAGGGTGGACACGAGCAGTACTTC. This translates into CATSRDPGQGGHEQYF.

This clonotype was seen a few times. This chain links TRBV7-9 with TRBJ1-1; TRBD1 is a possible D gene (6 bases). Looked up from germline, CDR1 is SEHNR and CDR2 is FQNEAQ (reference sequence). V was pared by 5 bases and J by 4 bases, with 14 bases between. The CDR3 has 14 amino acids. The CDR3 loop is CASSVGGGPTEAFF. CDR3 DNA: TGTGCCAGCAGCGTCGGTGGGGGGCCCACTGAAGCTTTCTTT.

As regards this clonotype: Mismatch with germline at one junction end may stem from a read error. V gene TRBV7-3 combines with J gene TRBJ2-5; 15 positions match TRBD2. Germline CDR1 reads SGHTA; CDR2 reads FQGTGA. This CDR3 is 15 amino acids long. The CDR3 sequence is CASSYPPGLAGGLHF. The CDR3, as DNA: TGTGCCAGCAGCTACCCTCCGGGACTAGCGGGGGGACTACACTTC. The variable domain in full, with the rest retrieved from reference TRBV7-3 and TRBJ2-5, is GAGVSQTPSNKVTEKGKYVELRCDPISGHTALYWYRQSLGQGPEFLIYFQGTGAADDSGLPNDRFFAVRPEGSVSTLKIQRTERGDSAVYLCASSYPPGLAGGLHFGPGTRLLVL.

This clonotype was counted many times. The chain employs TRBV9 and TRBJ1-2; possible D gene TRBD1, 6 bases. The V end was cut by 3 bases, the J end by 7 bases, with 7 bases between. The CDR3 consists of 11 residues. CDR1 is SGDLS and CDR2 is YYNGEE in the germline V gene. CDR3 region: CASSAQGGYTF. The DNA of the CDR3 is TGTGCCAGCAGCGCACAGGGTGGCTACACCTTC.

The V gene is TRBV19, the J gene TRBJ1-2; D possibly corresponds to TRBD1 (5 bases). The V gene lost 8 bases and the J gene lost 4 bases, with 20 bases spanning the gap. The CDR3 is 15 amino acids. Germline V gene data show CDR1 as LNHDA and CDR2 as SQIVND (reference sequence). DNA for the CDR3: TGTGCCAGTGGACCCGGTCCAGGGAGGCCCTATGGCTACACCTTC. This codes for CASGPGPGRPYGYTF.

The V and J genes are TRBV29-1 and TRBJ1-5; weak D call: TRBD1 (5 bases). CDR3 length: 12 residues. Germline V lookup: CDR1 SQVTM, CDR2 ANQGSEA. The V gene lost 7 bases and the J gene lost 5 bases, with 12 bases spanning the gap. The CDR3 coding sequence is TGCAGCGGGGGGTCCAAAGATCAGCCCCAGCATTTT. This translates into CSGGSKDQPQHF.

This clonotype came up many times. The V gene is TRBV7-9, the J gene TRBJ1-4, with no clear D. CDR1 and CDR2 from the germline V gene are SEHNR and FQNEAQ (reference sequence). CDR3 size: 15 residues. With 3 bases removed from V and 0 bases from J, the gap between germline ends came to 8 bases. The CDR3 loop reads CASSLDAATNEKLFF. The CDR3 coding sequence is TGTGCCAGCAGCTTGGACGCAGCAACTAATGAAAAACTGTTTTTT.

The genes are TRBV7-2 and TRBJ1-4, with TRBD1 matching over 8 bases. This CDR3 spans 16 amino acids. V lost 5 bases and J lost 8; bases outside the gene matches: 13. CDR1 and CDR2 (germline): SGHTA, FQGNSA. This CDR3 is CASSRYGQGVWEKLFF. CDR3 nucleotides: TGTGCCAGCAGCCGATATGGACAGGGCGTCTGGGAAAAACTGTTTTTT.

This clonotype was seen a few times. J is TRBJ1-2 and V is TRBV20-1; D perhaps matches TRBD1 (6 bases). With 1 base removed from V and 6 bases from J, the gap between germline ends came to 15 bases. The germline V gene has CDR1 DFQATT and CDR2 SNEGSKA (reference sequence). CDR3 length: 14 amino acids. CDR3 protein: CSARGDMGTDGYTF. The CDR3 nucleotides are TGCAGTGCTAGAGGGGACATGGGAACGGATGGCTACACCTTC.

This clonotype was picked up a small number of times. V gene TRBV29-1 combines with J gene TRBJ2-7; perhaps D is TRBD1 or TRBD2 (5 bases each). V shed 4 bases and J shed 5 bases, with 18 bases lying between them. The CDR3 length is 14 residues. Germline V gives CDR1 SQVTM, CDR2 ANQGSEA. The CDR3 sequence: CSVVMGTERNEQYF. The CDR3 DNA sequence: TGCAGCGTTGTCATGGGGACGGAGAGGAACGAGCAGTACTTC.

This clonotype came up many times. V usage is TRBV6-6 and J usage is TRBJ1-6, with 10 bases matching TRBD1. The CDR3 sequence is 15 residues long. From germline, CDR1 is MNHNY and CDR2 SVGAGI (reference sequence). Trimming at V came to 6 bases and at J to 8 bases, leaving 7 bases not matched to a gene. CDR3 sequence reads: CASRPTGGSHSPLHF. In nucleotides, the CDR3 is TGTGCCAGCAGACCGACAGGGGGCTCTCATTCACCCCTCCACTTT.

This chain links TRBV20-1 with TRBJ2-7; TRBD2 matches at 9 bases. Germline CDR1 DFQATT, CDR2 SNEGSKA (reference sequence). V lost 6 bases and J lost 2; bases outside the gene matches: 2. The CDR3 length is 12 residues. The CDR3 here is CSAAGGPYEQYF. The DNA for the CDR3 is TGCAGTGCGGCGGGAGGGCCCTACGAGCAGTACTTC.

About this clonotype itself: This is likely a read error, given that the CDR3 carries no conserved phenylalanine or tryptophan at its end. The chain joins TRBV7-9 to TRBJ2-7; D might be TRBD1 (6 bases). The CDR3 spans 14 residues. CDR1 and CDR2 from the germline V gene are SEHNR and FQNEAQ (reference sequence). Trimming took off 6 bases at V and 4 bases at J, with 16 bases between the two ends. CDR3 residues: CASSFLGDNYEQYY. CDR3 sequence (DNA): TGTGCCAGCAGTTTTTTAGGGGACAATTACGAGCAGTACTAC.

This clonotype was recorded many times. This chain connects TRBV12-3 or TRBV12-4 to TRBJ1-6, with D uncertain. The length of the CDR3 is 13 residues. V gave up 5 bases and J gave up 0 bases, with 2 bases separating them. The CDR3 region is CASSRSYNSPLHF. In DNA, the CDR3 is TGTGCCAGCAGTCGCTCCTATAATTCACCCCTCCACTTT.

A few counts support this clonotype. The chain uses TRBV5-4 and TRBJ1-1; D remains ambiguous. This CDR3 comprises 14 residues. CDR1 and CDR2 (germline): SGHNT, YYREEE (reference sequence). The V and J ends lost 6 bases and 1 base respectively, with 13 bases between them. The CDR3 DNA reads TGTGCCAGCAACCTGGGCCGGGGGAACACTGAAGCTTTCTTT. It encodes CASNLGRGNTEAFF. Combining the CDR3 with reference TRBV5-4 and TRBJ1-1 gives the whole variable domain ETGVTQSPTHLIKTRGQQVTLRCSSQSGHNTVSWYQQALGQGPQFIFQYYREEENGRGNFPPRFSGLQFPNYSSELNVNALELDDSALYLCASNLGRGNTEAFFGQGTRLTVV.

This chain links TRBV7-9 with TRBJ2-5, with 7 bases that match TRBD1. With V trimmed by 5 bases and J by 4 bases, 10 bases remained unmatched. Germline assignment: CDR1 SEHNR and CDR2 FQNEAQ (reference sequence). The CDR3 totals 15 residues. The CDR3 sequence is CASSPPTGRTETQYF. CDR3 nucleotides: TGTGCCAGCAGCCCACCGACAGGGCGTACAGAGACCCAGTACTTC. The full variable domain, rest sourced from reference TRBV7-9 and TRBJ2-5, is DTGVSQNPRHKITKRGQNVTFRCDPISEHNRLYWYRQTLGQGPEFLTYFQNEAQLEKSRLLSDRFSAERPKGSFSTLEIQRTEQGDSAMYLCASSPPTGRTETQYFGPGTRLLVL.